These T cell receptor beta chains were read from a single sample in a study of response to subunit inactivated influenza vaccine. TCRdb independently ran MiXCR on the RT-PCR reads; one entry per CDR3 protein. Here the sample spans roughly 170,000 distinct CDR3 sequences, around 9% being singletons. The sample in question was non-naive T cells sorted from PBMCs, obtained on the day of vaccination. These receptors came from a man aged 50-60 years who received an inactivated influenza vaccine. CDR3s include the opening cysteine and the closing phenylalanine or tryptophan. A D gene is named only where the DNA matches it firmly. The size field is filled for only some rows; it gives once, few, many or a size class.

J gene | D gene | V gene | clone size | CDR3 protein | CDR3 DNA
TRBJ2-1 | - | TRBV6-2/TRBV6-3 | - | CASSPDADPYNEQFF | TGTGCCAGCTCCCCCGATGCTGATCCTTACAATGAGCAGTTCTTC
TRBJ2-1 | - | TRBV4-3 | many | CASSQDQYNEQFF | TGCGCCAGCAGCCAAGACCAATACAATGAGCAGTTCTTC
TRBJ2-5 | TRBD2 | TRBV20-1 | - | CSARDVGRAAEETQYF | TGCAGTGCTAGAGATGTGGGGAGGGCGGCGGAAGAGACCCAGTACTTC
TRBJ2-3 | TRBD2 | TRBV20-1 | - | CSARGTSGRAVVRTDTQYF | TGCAGTGCTAGAGGGACTAGCGGGAGGGCCGTTGTCAGGACAGATACGCAGTATTTT
TRBJ2-5 | - | TRBV3-1 | many | CASSQGVGETQYF | TGTGCCAGCAGCCAAGGAGTGGGGGAGACCCAGTACTTC
TRBJ2-3 | - | TRBV10-1 | - | CASSEPMDTQYF | TGCGCCAGCAGTGAGCCTATGGATACGCAGTATTTT
TRBJ2-1 | TRBD2 | TRBV20-1 | many | CSARAGGAYNEQFF | TGCAGTGCTAGAGCGGGAGGTGCCTACAATGAGCAGTTCTTC
TRBJ2-1 | - | TRBV12-3/TRBV12-4 | many | CASRSRDEQFF | TGTGCTTCAAGGAGTCGGGATGAGCAGTTCTTC
TRBJ2-7 | TRBD2 | TRBV11-3 | - | CASSLDRGVQFHEQYF | TGTGCCAGCAGCTTAGACCGGGGGGTTCAATTCCACGAGCAGTACTTC
TRBJ2-3 | TRBD2 | TRBV20-1 | - | CSARDHAGASGRESTDTQYF | TGCAGTGCTAGAGATCATGCCGGGGCTAGCGGGAGGGAAAGCACAGATACGCAGTATTTT
TRBJ1-5 | TRBD1 | TRBV12-3/TRBV12-4 | many | CASSLARDRGNQPQHF | TGTGCCAGCAGTTTAGCGCGGGACAGGGGTAATCAGCCCCAGCATTTT
TRBJ2-6 | TRBD1 | TRBV6-2/TRBV6-3 | many | CASSSTPGQVTGANVLTF | TGTGCCAGCAGTTCAACCCCGGGACAGGTTACTGGGGCCAACGTCCTGACTTTC
TRBJ2-3 | TRBD2 | TRBV2 | many | CASSESLGGPGTDTQYF | TGTGCCAGCAGTGAATCGTTGGGAGGGCCTGGCACAGATACGCAGTATTTT
TRBJ1-1 | - | TRBV7-2 | few | CASSLVGGRYTEAFF | TGTGCCAGCAGCTTAGTGGGGGGCCGGTACACTGAAGCTTTCTTT
TRBJ2-6 | TRBD2 | TRBV6-1 | many | CASTWGGSGANVLTF | TGTGCCAGCACCTGGGGGGGCTCTGGGGCCAACGTCCTGACTTTC
TRBJ2-1 | - | TRBV7-9 | - | CASSLAGRGHEQFF | TGTGCCAGCAGCCTCGCCGGCAGGGGCCATGAGCAGTTCTTC
TRBJ2-1 | - | TRBV18 | few | CASSPREEGAFYNEQFF | TGTGCCAGCTCACCCCGTGAGGAGGGGGCCTTTTACAATGAGCAGTTCTTC
TRBJ2-3 | - | TRBV27 | - | CASSHPTDTQYF | TGTGCCAGCAGTCATCCCACAGATACGCAGTATTTT
TRBJ2-1 | - | TRBV7-8 | - | CASSPLAGRNEQFF | TGTGCCAGCAGCCCCCTCGCGGGAAGGAATGAGCAGTTCTTC
TRBJ1-1 | - | TRBV20-1 | - | CSARPWERAGGAFF | TGCAGTGCTAGGCCCTGGGAGAGGGCTGGGGGAGCTTTCTTT
TRBJ1-2 | - | TRBV5-1 | few | CASLGRSGVNYGYTF | TGCGCCAGTCTTGGCAGGTCAGGGGTTAACTATGGCTACACCTTC
TRBJ2-5 | TRBD2 | TRBV3-1 | - | CASSQEGRRERQETQYF | TGTGCCAGCAGCCAAGAAGGGAGGCGGGAGAGACAAGAGACCCAGTACTTC
TRBJ2-2 | - | TRBV5-1 | few | CASRGQPTGELFF | TGCGCCAGCAGAGGACAGCCCACCGGGGAGCTGTTTTTT
TRBJ2-1 | TRBD2 | TRBV6-5 | few | CASRYGTTVYNEQFF | TGTGCCAGCAGGTACGGGACTACCGTTTACAATGAGCAGTTCTTC
TRBJ2-1 | TRBD2 | TRBV6-5 | few | CASSYISSGSNEQFF | TGTGCCAGCAGTTACATCTCTAGCGGGAGCAATGAGCAGTTCTTC
TRBJ2-3 | TRBD2 | TRBV5-1 | few | CASSLAGPRTDTQYF | TGCGCCAGCAGCTTAGCGGGACCACGCACAGATACGCAGTATTTT
TRBJ2-7 | TRBD2 | TRBV4-2 | few | CASSLEGGRSYEQYF | TGTGCCAGCAGCCTAGAGGGCGGGAGGTCCTACGAGCAGTACTTC
TRBJ2-1 | - | TRBV6-1 | - | CASSRRGGNEQFF | TGTGCCAGCAGTCGCAGGGGGGGGAATGAGCAGTTCTTC
TRBJ1-2 | - | TRBV5-1 | - | CASSLGRLYGYTF | TGCGCCAGCAGCTTGGGCAGGCTCTATGGCTACACCTTC
TRBJ2-6 | TRBD1 | TRBV11-2 | few | CASSSRQGLDSGANVLTF | TGTGCCAGCAGCTCTCGACAGGGCCTAGACTCTGGGGCCAACGTCCTGACTTTC
TRBJ2-5 | - | TRBV15 | - | CATSRDPSKTQYF | TGTGCCACCAGCAGAGATCCCAGCAAGACCCAGTACTTC
TRBJ1-3 | - | TRBV2 | - | CASRSDGARRNTIYF | TGTGCCAGCAGATCTGACGGAGCCCGGCGAAACACCATATATTTT
TRBJ2-1 | - | TRBV7-2 | - | CASQYGVNEQFF | TGTGCAAGCCAGTATGGGGTCAATGAGCAGTTCTTC